These 24 T cell receptor beta chains were all obtained from the same sample, sequenced in a study of blood T cells in healthy people across ages. Primed by a sample-barcoded 5' primer and a J-beta primer mix, a second PCR proceeded for about 6 to 12 cycles. TCRdb reanalysed the 5' RACE reads using MiXCR and keeps one entry per CDR3 protein. The sample consists of more than 700,000 distinct CDR3 sequences, 50% to 65% of them appearing once. The sequenced sample consisted of blood. These receptors were taken from a man older than 75 in good health.

This clonotype was counted a few times. The rearrangement links TRBV20-1 to TRBJ2-1; 7 nucleotides match TRBD2. The junction had 4 bases not matched to a gene; V was cut back by 3 bases and J by 2 bases. The CDR3 covers 14 residues. Germline V gene data show CDR1 as DFQATT and CDR2 as SNEGSKA (reference sequence). The CDR3 is CSARELATYNEQFF. The DNA for the CDR3 is TGCAGTGCTAGGGAACTAGCGACCTACAATGAGCAGTTCTTC.

There are a few counts of this clonotype. The chain couples TRBV27 to TRBJ2-7, with D perhaps TRBD1 (6 bases). The V gene's germline CDR1 is MNHEY and CDR2 SMNVEV (reference sequence). The CDR3 is 14 amino acids. V was pared by 6 bases and J by 7 bases, with 19 bases between. CDR3 region: CASSWGTRPGEQYF. The CDR3 DNA reads as TGTGCCAGCAGCTGGGGGACACGCCCGGGTGAGCAGTACTTC.

In its sample, this clonotype was seen a few times. The genes are TRBV12-3 or TRBV12-4 and TRBJ2-6; no clear D gene. Trimming took off 2 bases at V and 0 bases at J, with 5 bases between the two ends. The CDR3 loop spans 15 amino acids. The CDR3 sequence: CASSLQPSGANVLTF. The CDR3 DNA reads TGTGCCAGCAGTTTACAGCCCTCTGGGGCCAACGTCCTGACTTTC.

The chain has TRBV29-1 and TRBJ1-1; unclear D gene. Germline V CDR1 and CDR2: SQVTM, ANQGSEA. Trimming took off 1 base at V and 5 bases at J, with 23 bases between the two ends. CDR3 size: 17 residues. This CDR3 reads CSVEAVRIGLRGTEAFF. CDR3 DNA sequence: TGCAGCGTTGAAGCCGTCCGTATAGGCCTAAGAGGGACTGAAGCTTTCTTT.

The gene calls are TRBV24-1 and TRBJ2-1; D is perhaps TRBD1 (6 bases). The germline CDR1 and CDR2 sequences are KGHDR and SFDVKD. V lost 4 bases, J lost 6 bases, and 15 bases lay in between. This CDR3 region has 15 residues. CDR3 DNA: TGTGCCACCAGTGAGGGCGCGATAGGGGGCAATGAGCAGTTCTTC. Amino acids: CATSEGAIGGNEQFF.

The chain carries TRBV7-3 and TRBJ2-7; D perhaps matches TRBD2 (6 bases). The V end lost 1 base, the J end lost 7 bases, and 17 bases lay between the germline ends. Germline V gene sequence: CDR1 SGHTA, CDR2 FQGTGA. This CDR3 is 15 amino acids long. The CDR3 bases are TGTGCCAGCAGCTTAAGCCTAGCGTCCTACAATGAGCAGTACTTC. It is translated as CASSLSLASYNEQYF.

The CDR3 DNA reads TGCGCCAGCAGCGTCGGGACGACCGGCCGTTATGAGCAGTTCTTC. Encoded protein: CASSVGTTGRYEQFF. V and J are TRBV5-1 and TRBJ2-1; D possibly matches TRBD1 or TRBD2 (5 bases each). Germline assignment: CDR1 SGHRS and CDR2 YFSETQ. The CDR3 loop spans 15 amino acids. V was clipped by 4 bases and J by 8 bases, with 19 bases between them.

The V call is TRBV7-3, the J call TRBJ2-5; D might be TRBD1 (6 bases). Germline CDR1 reads SGHTA; CDR2 reads FQGTGA. Trimming shortened V by 2 bases and J by 5 bases, and 18 bases separated the two germline ends. The CDR3 is made up of 16 amino acids. The CDR3 spells CASSLLWLGGRETQYF. CDR3 nucleotides: TGTGCCAGCAGCTTACTATGGCTAGGGGGACGGGAGACCCAGTACTTC.

This clonotype occurred once. The V and J genes are TRBV5-1 and TRBJ1-4; 9 nucleotides line up with TRBD1. Trimming removed 5 bases from V and 8 bases from J; junction bases left unmatched: 10. This CDR3 is 15 amino acids long. Germline-derived CDR1 and CDR2 are SGHRS and YFSETQ. CDR3 protein: CASRLTGGIKEKLFF. The DNA for the CDR3 is TGCGCCAGCAGACTAACAGGGGGCATAAAGGAAAAACTGTTTTTT.

This clonotype was observed a few times. The chain couples TRBV9 to TRBJ2-3, with TRBD2 matching 8 bases. The germline CDR1 and CDR2 sequences are SGDLS and YYNGEE. This CDR3 is 17 amino acids long. Trimming cost V 0 bases and J 0 bases; bases outside gene matches: 6. CDR3 coding DNA: TGTGCCAGCAGCGTAGTAGGGTCTAGCGGGAGCACAGATACGCAGTATTTT. Its translation is CASSVVGSSGSTDTQYF.

This clonotype occurred a few times. The rearrangement joins TRBV20-1 to TRBJ2-5; D is perhaps TRBD2 (5 bases). This CDR3 is built from 14 residues. V lost 0 bases and J lost 2, with 10 bases in between. CDR1 and CDR2 (germline): DFQATT, SNEGSKA (reference sequence). The CDR3 DNA sequence: TGCAGTGCTAGAGATCGGACTGGGCAAGAGACCCAGTACTTC. Its protein is CSARDRTGQETQYF.

V is TRBV10-3 and J is TRBJ2-1, with 11 bases identical to TRBD2. V dropped 7 bases and J dropped 2; count of bases not matched to a gene: 10. CDR3 size: 17 residues. Germline assignment: CDR1 ENHRY and CDR2 SYGVKD. This chain's CDR3 is CAITSGLADVTYNEQFF. CDR3 sequence (DNA): TGTGCCATCACCTCGGGACTAGCGGATGTAACCTACAATGAGCAGTTCTTC.

This clonotype was seen once. V is TRBV7-2 and J is TRBJ1-5; D is unclear. This CDR3 comprises 15 residues. V shed 2 bases and J shed 3 bases, with 11 bases lying between them. CDR1 SGHTA and CDR2 FQGNSA come from the germline V gene. This CDR3 reads CASSLFDQDNQPQHF. The DNA for the CDR3 is TGTGCCAGCAGCTTATTTGACCAGGACAATCAGCCCCAGCATTTT.

This clonotype was recorded only once. V and J are TRBV6-5 and TRBJ1-4; D not certain. Germline loops: CDR1 MNHEY, CDR2 SVGAGI. The V gene lost 4 bases and the J gene lost 8 bases, with 17 bases spanning the gap. CDR3 length: 15 amino acids. The chain's CDR3 is CASSFLSRLGEKLFF. DNA of the CDR3: TGTGCCAGCAGTTTTCTTAGCCGCCTTGGAGAAAAACTGTTTTTT.

The V and J genes are TRBV4-1 and TRBJ2-5; D ambiguous. Trimming removed 0 bases at V and 7 bases at J, with 15 bases between. The CDR3 has 15 residues. Germline V lookup: CDR1 MGHRA, CDR2 YSYEKL. This CDR3 reads CASSQDRGRFRTQYF. The CDR3 nucleotides read TGCGCCAGCAGCCAAGATCGCGGAAGGTTCAGGACCCAGTACTTC.

To note about this clonotype: With a much larger clone just one base away, this may be a read error. The V call is TRBV7-3, the J call TRBJ1-1; no clear D gene. Trimming took 2 bases from V and 1 from J, leaving 5 bases between them. CDR3 length equals 13 residues. Germline CDR1 SGHTA, CDR2 FQGTGA. The CDR3 sequence: CASSLCGNTEAFF. In DNA form, the CDR3 reads TGTGCCAGCAGCTTATGCGGGAACACTGAAGCTTTCTTT.

This clonotype was observed many times. The gene calls are TRBV10-1 and TRBJ2-7; 7 positions agree with TRBD2. From germline, CDR1 is WNHNN and CDR2 SYGVQD (reference sequence). The trim removed 0 bases at V and 4 bases at J, leaving 3 bases unmatched. This CDR3 spans 14 amino acids. CDR3 in amino acids: CASSESLAEYEQYF. The CDR3 DNA sequence: TGCGCCAGCAGTGAGTCGCTAGCGGAATACGAGCAGTACTTC.

The V and J genes are TRBV27 and TRBJ2-5; D might be TRBD1 or TRBD2, each matching 5 bases. The J call could be wrong; TRBJ2-7 is a better fit for the DNA end. Germline V CDR1 and CDR2: MNHEY, SMNVEV (reference sequence). The CDR3 is made up of 15 amino acids. The CDR3 here is CASTDWSRGVYEQYF. The CDR3 coding sequence is TGTGCCAGCACCGACTGGAGCCGGGGCGTTTACGAGCAGTACTTC.

Concerning this clonotype: One end of the junction fails to match germline, which may point to a read error. The chain links TRBV15 to TRBJ2-4; perhaps D is TRBD1 or TRBD2 (5 bases each). The germline V gene encodes CDR1 LNHNV and CDR2 YYDKDF (reference sequence). The CDR3 is 14 residues long. The CDR3 DNA sequence: TGTGCCAGGTGGCCCGGGACGGCAGAAAACATTCAGTACTTT. Translated, it gives CARWPGTAENIQYF.

The gene calls are TRBV20-1 and TRBJ2-5; 10 bases align to TRBD1. CDR3 size: 14 residues. CDR1 and CDR2 (germline): DFQATT, SNEGSKA (reference sequence). The ends lost 6 bases at V and 5 bases at J; junction bases unmatched: 9. The CDR3 DNA reads TGCAGTGCCCAAAGACAGGGGGCGGGGGAGACCCAGTACTTC. This translates into CSAQRQGAGETQYF.

The chain carries TRBV27 and TRBJ2-4, with 7 bases identical to TRBD2. The J call may be incorrect, as the DNA end agrees better with TRBJ2-7. This CDR3 is 14 amino acids long. Per germline, CDR1 MNHEY and CDR2 SMNVEV (reference sequence). The CDR3 DNA sequence: TGTGCCAGCAGTGTCGCGGGAGAAGCGGGCGAGCAGTACTTC. It encodes CASSVAGEAGEQYF.

This chain connects TRBV9 to TRBJ1-6; weak D call: TRBD1 (5 bases). V was clipped by 1 base and J by 6 bases, with 8 bases between them. The germline V gene encodes CDR1 SGDLS and CDR2 YYNGEE. This CDR3 spans 14 amino acids. For the CDR3, the DNA is TGTGCCAGCAGCGTATCCGGGGCTAATTCACCCCTCCACTTT. Its translation is CASSVSGANSPLHF.

In this sample, this clonotype turned up once. CDR3 in amino acids: CSASRSSGTLNYGYTF. The CDR3 DNA follows: TGCAGTGCTAGTAGATCGTCGGGGACACTGAACTATGGCTACACCTTC. The gene calls are TRBV20-1 and TRBJ1-2; maybe TRBD1 (6 bases). This CDR3 has 16 residues. Germline-derived CDR1 and CDR2 are DFQATT and SNEGSKA (reference sequence). V gave up 3 bases and J gave up 2 bases, with 19 bases separating them.

The J gene is TRBJ2-1, the V gene TRBV3-1; possible D gene TRBD1, 5 bases. The ends were cut back, 0 bases at V and 10 bases at J, with 10 bases in the middle. Germline V gene sequence: CDR1 LGHDT, CDR2 YNNKEL (reference sequence). The CDR3 runs to 13 residues. The CDR3 DNA is TGTGCCAGCAGCCAAGAATTCTGGGGCGAGCAGTTCTTC. Its protein product is CASSQEFWGEQFF.